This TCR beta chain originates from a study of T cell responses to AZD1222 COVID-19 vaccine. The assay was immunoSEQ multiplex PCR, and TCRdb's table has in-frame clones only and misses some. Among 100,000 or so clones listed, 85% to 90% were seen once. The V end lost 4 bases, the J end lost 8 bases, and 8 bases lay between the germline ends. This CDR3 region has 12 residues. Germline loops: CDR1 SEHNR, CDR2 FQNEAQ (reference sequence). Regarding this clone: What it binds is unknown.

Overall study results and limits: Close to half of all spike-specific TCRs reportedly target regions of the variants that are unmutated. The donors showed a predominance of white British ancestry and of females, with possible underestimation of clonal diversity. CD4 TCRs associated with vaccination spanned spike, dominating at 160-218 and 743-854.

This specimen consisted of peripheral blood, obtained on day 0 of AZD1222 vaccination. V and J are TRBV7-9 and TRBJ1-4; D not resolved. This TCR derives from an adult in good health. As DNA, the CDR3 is TGTGCCAGCAGCTCCTCGGAGGAAAAACTGTTTTTT. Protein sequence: CASSSSEEKLFF.